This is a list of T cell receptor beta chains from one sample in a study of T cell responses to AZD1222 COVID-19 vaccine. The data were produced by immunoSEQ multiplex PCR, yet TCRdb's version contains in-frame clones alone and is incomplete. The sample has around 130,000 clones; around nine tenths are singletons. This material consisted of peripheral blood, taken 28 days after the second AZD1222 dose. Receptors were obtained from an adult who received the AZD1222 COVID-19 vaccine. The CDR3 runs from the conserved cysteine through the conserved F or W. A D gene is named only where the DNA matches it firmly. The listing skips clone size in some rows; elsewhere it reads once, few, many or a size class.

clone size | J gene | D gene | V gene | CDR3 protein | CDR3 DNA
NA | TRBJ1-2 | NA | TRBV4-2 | CASSPRDGGNYGYTF | TGTGCCAGCAGCCCACGGGACGGGGGGAACTATGGCTACACCTTC
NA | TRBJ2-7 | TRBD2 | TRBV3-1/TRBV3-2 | CASSWTSGRAYEQYF | TGTGCCAGCAGCTGGACTAGCGGGAGAGCCTACGAGCAGTACTTC
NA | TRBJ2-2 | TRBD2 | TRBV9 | CASSGVAGGYNTGELFF | TGTGCCAGCAGCGGAGTAGCGGGGGGTTACAACACCGGGGAGCTGTTTTTT
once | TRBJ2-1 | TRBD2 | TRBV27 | CASSFRLAGEANEQFF | TGTGCCAGCAGTTTTCGCTTAGCGGGAGAAGCCAATGAGCAGTTCTTC
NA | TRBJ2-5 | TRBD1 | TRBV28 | CASSFLQGLETQYF | TGTGCCAGCAGTTTTCTACAGGGGCTAGAGACCCAGTACTTC
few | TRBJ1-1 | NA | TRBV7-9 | CASSLEGWNTEAFF | TGTGCCAGCAGCTTAGAAGGGTGGAACACTGAAGCTTTCTTT
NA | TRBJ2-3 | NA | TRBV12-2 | CASRFRSTGWATDTQYF | TGTGCAAGTCGCTTTCGATCGACAGGGTGGGCCACAGATACGCAGTATTTT
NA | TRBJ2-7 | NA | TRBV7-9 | CASSPSSYEQYF | TGTGCCAGCAGCCCGAGCTCCTACGAGCAGTACTTC
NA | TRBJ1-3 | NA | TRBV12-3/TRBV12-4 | CASSFQAFPTVYF | TGTGCCAGCAGTTTTCAGGCTTTCCCCACCGTATATTTT
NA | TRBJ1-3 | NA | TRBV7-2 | CASSLVPGSSGNTIYF | TGTGCCAGCAGCTTAGTCCCGGGCTCCTCTGGAAACACCATATATTTT
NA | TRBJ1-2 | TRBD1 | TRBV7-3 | CASSTGQGSNYGYTF | TGTGCCAGCAGCACGGGACAGGGGTCCAACTATGGCTACACCTTC
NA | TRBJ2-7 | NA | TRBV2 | CASSVLYEQYF | TGTGCCAGCAGTGTCCTCTACGAGCAGTACTTC
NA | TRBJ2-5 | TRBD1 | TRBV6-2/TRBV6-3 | CASSYPTGGEFGGQYF | TGTGCCAGCAGTTACCCGACAGGGGGGGAGTTCGGTGGCCAGTACTTC
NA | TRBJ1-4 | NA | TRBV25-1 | CASSRREAEKLFF | TGTGCCAGCAGCAGACGAGAGGCTGAAAAACTGTTTTTT
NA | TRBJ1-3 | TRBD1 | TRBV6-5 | CAVLDRSLSGNTIYF | TGTGCCGTCCTGGACAGGTCCCTCTCTGGAAACACCATATATTTT
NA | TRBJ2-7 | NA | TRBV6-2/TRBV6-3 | CASSYDRDTSYEQYF | TGTGCCAGCAGTTACGACCGGGACACCTCCTACGAGCAGTACTTC
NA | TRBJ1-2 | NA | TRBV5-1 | CASSLFGGTIDGYTF | TGCGCCAGCAGCTTGTTCGGGGGGACAATTGATGGCTACACCTTC
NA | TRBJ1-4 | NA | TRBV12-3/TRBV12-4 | CASSLDRNEKLFF | TGTGCCAGCAGCCTCGACCGAAATGAAAAACTGTTTTTT
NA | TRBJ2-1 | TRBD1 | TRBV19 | CASSTTTGTAVFF | TGTGCCAGTAGTACCACAACCGGGACAGCGGTGTTCTTC
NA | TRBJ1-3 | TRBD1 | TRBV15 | CAASTGTAGNTIYF | TGTGCCGCCTCAACCGGGACAGCTGGAAACACCATATATTTT
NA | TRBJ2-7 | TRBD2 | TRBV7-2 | CASSLRSSGVSGEQYF | TGTGCCAGCAGCTTAAGGTCTAGCGGGGTGAGCGGGGAGCAGTACTTC
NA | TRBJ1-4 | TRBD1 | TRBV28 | CASSLTGTGDEKLFF | TGTGCCAGCAGTTTAACCGGGACAGGGGATGAAAAACTGTTTTTT
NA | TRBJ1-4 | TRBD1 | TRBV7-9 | CASSLWGRTGNEKLFF | TGTGCCAGCAGCTTATGGGGCCGGACAGGGAATGAAAAACTGTTTTTT
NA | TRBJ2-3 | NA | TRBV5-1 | CASRPGTSTDTQYF | TGCGCCAGCAGGCCGGGGACAAGCACAGATACGCAGTATTTT
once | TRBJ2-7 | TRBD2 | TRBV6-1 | CASSETSGRNEQYF | TGTGCCAGCAGTGAGACTAGCGGGAGGAACGAGCAGTACTTC
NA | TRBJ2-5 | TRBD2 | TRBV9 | CASARELAEETQYF | TGTGCCAGCGCTAGAGAACTAGCGGAAGAGACCCAGTACTTC
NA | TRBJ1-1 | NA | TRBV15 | CATSQWGIEAFF | TGTGCCACCAGCCAGTGGGGGATTGAAGCTTTCTTT
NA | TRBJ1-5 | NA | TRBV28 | CASSSAFGLTNQPQHF | TGTGCCAGCAGTTCGGCCTTCGGGCTTACCAATCAGCCCCAGCATTTT
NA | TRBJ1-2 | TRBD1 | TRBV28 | CASSYTGTANGYTF | TGTGCCAGCAGTTACACCGGGACAGCTAATGGCTACACCTTC
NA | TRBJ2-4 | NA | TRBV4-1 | CASSQGTPLVRNIQYF | TGCGCCAGCAGCCAAGGGACCCCCTTGGTTCGGAACATTCAGTACTTC
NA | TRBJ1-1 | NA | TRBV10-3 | CAISDRHANTEAFF | TGTGCCATCAGTGACAGGCACGCGAACACTGAGGCTTTCTTT
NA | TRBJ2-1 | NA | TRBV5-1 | CASSQIGITHNEQFF | TGCGCCAGCAGCCAAATAGGGATAACACACAATGAGCAGTTCTTC
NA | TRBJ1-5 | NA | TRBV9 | CASSPTGSNQPQHF | TGTGCCAGCAGCCCGACAGGTAGCAATCAGCCCCAGCATTTT
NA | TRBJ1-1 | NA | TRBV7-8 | CASSLRGQNTEAFF | TGTGCCAGCAGCTTACGAGGCCAAAACACTGAAGCTTTCTTT
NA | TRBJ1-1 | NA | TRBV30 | CAWSGPRPGEQTEAFF | TGTGCCTGGAGTGGACCACGACCCGGAGAACAAACTGAAGCTTTCTTT
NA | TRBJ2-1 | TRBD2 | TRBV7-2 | CASSLYGSGVSYNEQFF | TGTGCCAGCAGCCTTTATGGTAGCGGGGTGAGCTACAATGAGCAGTTCTTC
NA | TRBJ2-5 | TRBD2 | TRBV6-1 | CASSEGLAGAETQYF | TGTGCCAGCAGTGAAGGGCTAGCGGGAGCCGAGACCCAGTACTTC